This paragraph reports one TCR beta chain. The entry originates in a study of T cell changes during pregnancy in multiple sclerosis. Sequenced by immunoSEQ multiplex PCR; TCRdb stores in-frame clones only, minus some. The sample carries 65,000 to 80,000 clones, 93% recorded once. V lost 7 bases and J lost 5; bases outside the gene matches: 15. The CDR3 consists of 15 residues. Germline V gene sequence: CDR1 SQVTM, CDR2 ANQGSEA. The origin of this receptor is a female donor with multiple sclerosis, enrolled in a pregnancy study. The chain links TRBV29-1 to TRBJ2-7, with 9 bases aligning to TRBD2. Source: peripheral blood, taken in the second trimester of pregnancy. CDR3 loop: CSARGLRGGVHEQYF. CDR3 bases: TGCAGCGCCCGGGGGCTCCGCGGGGGGGTACACGAGCAGTACTTC.